These 15 T cell receptor beta chains came from one sample sequenced in a study of regulatory T cells in long-lasting Graves disease (dated by TCRdb to the early 2020s). The library was obtained by multiplex PCR. Sequencing used an Illumina HiSeq 4000. TCR beta libraries were built with iRepertoire HTBI primers and Arm-PCR amplification of CDR3 regions. TCRdb ran its own pipeline on the public reads, namely fastp trimming at Q25 and MiXCR clone calling, and kept in-frame beta chains. CDR3 protein duplicates are merged, each entry listing the most common genes and DNA. Counted in this sample were 530,000 or so distinct CDR3 sequences; roughly 16% of them appeared once. The ten biggest clones cover around 12% of the sample. Per the publication, the time point label means: newly diagnosed GD, antithyroid drugs for less than 3 months. For both TCR sequencing and RNA sequencing, RNA was extracted from PBMCs using TRIzol.

The same sample was also studied in work on T cells in Graves' hyperthyroidism and ophthalmopathy.

Sample: peripheral blood mononuclear cells (PBMCs), taken at new diagnosis, from a patient treated with antithyroid drugs. These receptors originate from a young man with Graves disease. Donor details come from another sample of the same person, matched by shared clones.

This sequence joins TRBV7-9 and TRBJ2-1, with 16 bases identical to TRBD2. Germline V gene data show CDR1 as SEHNR and CDR2 as FQNEAQ (reference sequence). The CDR3 sequence is 18 residues long. The ends lost 4 bases at V and 4 bases at J; junction bases unmatched: 7. The CDR3 nucleotides are TGTGCCAGCAGCTCCCTAGGGACTAGCGGGAGGGGTTACAATGAGCAGTTCTTC. Translating gives CASSSLGTSGRGYNEQFF.

This clonotype was seen ten or more times. The V and J genes are TRBV5-1 and TRBJ2-7; D may be TRBD2 (6 bases). The germline gives CDR1 SGHRS, CDR2 YFSETQ. The CDR3 has 14 amino acids. The V end was cut by 4 bases, the J end by 1 base, with 12 bases between. CDR3 region: CASSPTRGSYEQYF. The CDR3 DNA reads as TGCGCCAGCAGCCCAACACGGGGGTCCTACGAGCAGTACTTC.

This clonotype was observed a handful of times. V gene TRBV15 combines with J gene TRBJ1-3; no clear D gene. CDR1 is LNHNV, CDR2 YYDKDF, per germline (reference sequence). Trimming took 2 bases from V and 2 from J, leaving 7 bases between them. CDR3 length equals 14 residues. CDR3 residues: CATSRTSPGNTIYF. The CDR3 DNA reads TGTGCCACCAGCAGAACTAGTCCTGGAAACACCATATATTTT.

In its sample, this clonotype was seen many times. The chain carries TRBV2 and TRBJ2-1, with a weak D call TRBD2 (5 bases). Trimming left V 5 bases short and J 6 bases short, with 11 bases between. The CDR3 totals 13 residues. Germline V gene lookup returns CDR1 SNHLY and CDR2 FYNNEI. The CDR3 protein is CASSSQRINEQFF. CDR3 bases: TGTGCCAGCAGTTCCCAGCGGATCAATGAGCAGTTCTTC. The whole variable domain, remainder taken from reference TRBV2 and TRBJ2-1, is EPEVTQTPSHQVTQMGQEVILRCVPISNHLYFYWYRQILGQKVEFLVSFYNNEISEKSEIFDDQFSVERPDGSNFTLKIRSTKLEDSAMYFCASSSQRINEQFFGPGTRLTVL.

This clonotype was seen just once. The junction departs from the called germline gene at one end, perhaps through a read error. The V and J genes are TRBV20-1 and TRBJ2-1; 8 positions match TRBD1. This CDR3 contains 14 residues. Germline CDR1 is DFQATT and CDR2 is SNEGSKA (reference sequence). CDR3 DNA: TGCAGTGCTAGGACAGGGGACAGCTACAATGAGGAGTTCTTC. It codes for CSARTGDSYNEEFF.

The chain uses TRBV30 and TRBJ2-3; D gene ambiguous. The CDR3 has 13 residues. Germline V CDR1 and CDR2: GTSNPN, SVGIG (reference sequence). V dropped 0 bases and J dropped 4 bases, with 8 bases sitting between them. CDR3 sequence (DNA): TGTGCCTGGAGTGTTTGGCACGCAGATACGCAGTATTTT. Amino acid sequence: CAWSVWHADTQYF.

Ten or more counts support this clonotype. The chain recombines TRBV12-3 or TRBV12-4 with TRBJ2-7; D perhaps matches TRBD2 (5 bases). V lost 4 bases, J lost 0 bases, and 13 bases lay in between. CDR3 length equals 15 residues. The CDR3 loop reads CASSSQADLSYEQYF. CDR3 DNA: TGTGCCAGCAGTTCACAAGCGGACCTCTCCTACGAGCAGTACTTC.

Ten or more counts support this clonotype. CDR3: CASSVVADSTDTQYF. CDR3 in DNA: TGTGCCAGCAGCGTAGTTGCGGACAGCACAGATACGCAGTATTTT. The genes are TRBV9 and TRBJ2-3, with D unclear. Looked up from germline, CDR1 is SGDLS and CDR2 is YYNGEE. The CDR3 sequence is 15 residues long. With 0 bases removed from V and 0 bases from J, the gap between germline ends came to 8 bases. The complete variable domain, with remaining parts taken from reference TRBV9 and TRBJ2-3, reads DSGVTQTPKHLITATGQRVTLRCSPRSGDLSVYWYQQSLDQGLQFLIQYYNGEERAKGNILERFSAQQFPDLHSELNLSSLELGDSALYFCASSVVADSTDTQYFGPGTRLTVL.

This clonotype was recorded many times. The rearrangement joins TRBV20-1 to TRBJ1-1; TRBD1 matches 8 bases. The CDR3 is 16 residues long. V lost 3 bases to trimming and J lost 0 bases; unmatched junction nucleotides: 9. The V gene's germline CDR1 is DFQATT and CDR2 SNEGSKA (reference sequence). Here the CDR3 reads CSASAPRTGMNTEAFF. The CDR3 region has the DNA TGCAGTGCTAGTGCCCCGAGGACAGGGATGAACACTGAAGCTTTCTTT.

The chain links TRBV10-2 to TRBJ1-5; 8 positions match TRBD1. From germline, CDR1 is WSHSY and CDR2 SAAADI. V shed 4 bases, J shed 5 bases, and the junction held 13 bases outside the gene matches. The CDR3 contains 17 residues. The DNA of the CDR3 is TGCGCCAGCAGTGTTTTCCAGGGGGCTCCAAACGATCAGCCCCAGCATTTT. This sequence encodes CASSVFQGAPNDQPQHF.

This clonotype was found a few times. The rearrangement uses TRBV5-4 and TRBJ1-1, with no clear D. Between the trimmed V and J ends, which lost 2 bases and 2 bases, there was a span of 10 bases. Germline-derived CDR1 and CDR2 are SGHNT and YYREEE (reference sequence). CDR3 length equals 14 residues. The CDR3 coding sequence is TGTGCCAGCAGCTTAAGGGAATTCAACACTGAAGCTTTCTTT. Protein sequence: CASSLREFNTEAFF.

This clonotype has ten or more counts. The chain combines TRBV20-1 with TRBJ2-4; D perhaps matches TRBD2 (7 bases). V lost 4 bases and J 0 bases, leaving 16 bases between the germline ends. CDR3 length: 16 amino acids. Germline loops: CDR1 DFQATT, CDR2 SNEGSKA (reference sequence). The CDR3 DNA reads as TGCAGTGCTAACCAACAGGGACTACTAGCCAAAAACATTCAGTACTTC. Translation gives CSANQQGLLAKNIQYF.

This clonotype was counted a few times. The chain is built from TRBV20-1 and TRBJ2-7; unclear D gene. CDR1 is DFQATT and CDR2 is SNEGSKA in the germline V gene (reference sequence). Trimming stripped 8 bases from V and 0 bases from J, with 14 bases between. This CDR3 contains 13 residues. The CDR3 sequence: CSRTPVNSYEQYF. Written as DNA, the CDR3 is TGCAGTCGCACCCCCGTCAACTCCTACGAGCAGTACTTC.

This clonotype was seen only a few times. V is TRBV28 and J is TRBJ2-5, with 8 bases identical to TRBD1. The CDR3 sequence is 13 residues long. After removal of 6 bases from V and 7 bases from J, the junction contained 7 bases not matched to a gene. Germline V lookup: CDR1 MDHEN, CDR2 SYDVKM. The CDR3 region has the DNA TGTGCCAGCAGGACTACAGGGGGTGGGACCCAGTACTTC. Translated: CASRTTGGGTQYF.

This clonotype has only a few counts. The J gene is TRBJ2-7, the V gene TRBV7-2; tentative D call: TRBD1 (6 bases). CDR3 length equals 13 residues. Germline values: CDR1 SGHTA, CDR2 FQGNSA. V lost 5 bases and J 3 bases, leaving 11 bases between the germline ends. In DNA form, the CDR3 reads TGTGCCAGCAGCAACAGGGTCAACTACGAGCAGTACTTC. Protein sequence: CASSNRVNYEQYF.